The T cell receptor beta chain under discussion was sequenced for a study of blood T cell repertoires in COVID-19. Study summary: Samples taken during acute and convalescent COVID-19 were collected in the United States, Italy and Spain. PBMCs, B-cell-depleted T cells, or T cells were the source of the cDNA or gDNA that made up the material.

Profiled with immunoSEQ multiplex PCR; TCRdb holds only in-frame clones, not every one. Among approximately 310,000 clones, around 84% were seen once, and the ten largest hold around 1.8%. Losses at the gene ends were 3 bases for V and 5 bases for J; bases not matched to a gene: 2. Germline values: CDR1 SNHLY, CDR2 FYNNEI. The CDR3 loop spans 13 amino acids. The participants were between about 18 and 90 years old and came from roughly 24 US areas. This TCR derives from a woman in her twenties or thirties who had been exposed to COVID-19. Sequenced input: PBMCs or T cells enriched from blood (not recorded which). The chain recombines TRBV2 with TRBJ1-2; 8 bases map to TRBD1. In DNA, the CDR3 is TGTGCCAGCAGTGAGCGACAGGGGTATGGCTACACCTTC. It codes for CASSERQGYGYTF. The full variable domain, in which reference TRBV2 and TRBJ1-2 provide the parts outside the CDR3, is EPEVTQTPSHQVTQMGQEVILRCVPISNHLYFYWYRQILGQKVEFLVSFYNNEISEKSEIFDDQFSVERPDGSNFTLKIRSTKLEDSAMYFCASSERQGYGYTFGSGTRLTVV.